These 31 T cell receptor beta chains were all obtained from the same sample, sequenced in a study of blood T cell repertoires in COVID-19. Only in-frame clones appear in the TCRdb table, and some are missing; sequencing was by immunoSEQ multiplex PCR. Seen here are 70,000 or so clones, about nine tenths observed once, and the top ten hold approximately 10%. The sample was peripheral blood. All receptors come from a woman aged 18 to 35 with acute or convalescent COVID-19.

The chain combines TRBV11-2 with TRBJ1-1; 9 nucleotides align to TRBD1. From germline, CDR1 is SGHAT and CDR2 FQNNGV. J lost 7 bases, V lost 3 bases, and 6 bases had no gene match. The CDR3 is 14 amino acids. CDR3 protein: CASSLGTGLSEAFF. The CDR3 bases are TGTGCCAGCAGCTTGGGGACAGGGTTAAGTGAAGCTTTCTTT. The complete variable domain, with remaining parts taken from reference TRBV11-2 and TRBJ1-1, reads EAGVAQSPRYKIIEKRQSVAFWCNPISGHATLYWYQQILGQGPKLLIQFQNNGVVDDSQLPKDRFSAERLKGVDSTLKIQPAKLEDSAVYLCASSLGTGLSEAFFGQGTRLTVV.

This clone is a singleton in its sample. The chain uses TRBV7-2 and TRBJ1-1; no clear D gene. V lost 4 bases to trimming and J lost 1 base, with 7 bases between them. Germline V gives CDR1 SGHTA, CDR2 FQGNSA. The CDR3 runs to 13 residues. The CDR3 nucleotides read TGTGCCAGCAGCTCGGGTTGGAACACTGAAGCTTTCTTT. Protein sequence: CASSSGWNTEAFF.

The chain uses TRBV28 and TRBJ1-1; perhaps TRBD1 as D (6 bases). This CDR3 spans 12 amino acids. Trimming stripped 5 bases from V and 9 bases from J, with 13 bases between. Germline V lookup: CDR1 MDHEN, CDR2 SYDVKM. CDR3 sequence: CASSTGGKKAFF. Written as DNA, the CDR3 is TGTGCCAGCAGTACGGGGGGCAAAAAAGCTTTCTTT.

The V and J genes are TRBV6-5 and TRBJ1-3; 8 bases map to TRBD1. V lost 7 bases, J lost 4 bases, and 6 bases stayed unmatched. In germline, CDR1 is MNHEY, CDR2 SVGAGI. This CDR3 is 14 amino acids long. DNA for the CDR3: TGTGCCAGCAAGACAGGGGTGGGCGGAAACACCATATATTTT. Encoded protein: CASKTGVGGNTIYF.

This chain uses TRBV19 with TRBJ2-7; D may be TRBD1 (5 bases). The CDR3 is made up of 14 amino acids. Germline loops: CDR1 LNHDA, CDR2 SQIVND (reference sequence). Trimming shortened V by 1 base and J by 3 bases, and 10 bases separated the two germline ends. This CDR3 reads CASSIGPDSYEQYF. The CDR3 DNA reads as TGTGCCAGTAGTATAGGCCCAGACAGCTACGAGCAGTACTTC.

The rearrangement joins TRBV6-5 to TRBJ1-3; the D is unclear. The V end was cut by 6 bases, the J end by 0 bases, with 12 bases between. There are 15 residues in the CDR3. In germline, CDR1 is MNHEY, CDR2 SVGAGI. CDR3 loop: CASSIGLSSGNTIYF. For the CDR3, the DNA is TGTGCCAGCAGCATAGGACTGAGCTCTGGAAACACCATATATTTT.

V is TRBV9 and J is TRBJ2-6; no clear D. Germline V lookup: CDR1 SGDLS, CDR2 YYNGEE. There are 16 residues in the CDR3. Trimming removed 4 bases from V and 0 bases from J, with 11 bases in between. The CDR3 nucleotides are TGTGCCAGCAGCCACCCTAGGAGCTCTGGGGCCAACGTCCTGACTTTC. The encoded protein is CASSHPRSSGANVLTF.

The chain carries TRBV5-1 and TRBJ1-1; no clear D. The germline gives CDR1 SGHRS, CDR2 YFSETQ. V lost 5 bases to trimming and J lost 0 bases, with 8 bases between them. This CDR3 spans 13 amino acids. The CDR3 DNA follows: TGCGCCAGCAGTCTGGACTTGAACACTGAAGCTTTCTTT. Translated, it gives CASSLDLNTEAFF.

J is TRBJ2-7 and V is TRBV7-2; D remains ambiguous. Germline CDR1 and CDR2: SGHTA and FQGNSA. CDR3 length equals 12 residues. With 3 bases removed from V and 6 bases from J, the gap between germline ends came to 9 bases. The CDR3 is CASSLGRSEQYF. The DNA for the CDR3 is TGTGCCAGCAGCTTGGGCCGGTCCGAGCAGTACTTC.

The V call is TRBV19, the J call TRBJ2-2; 7 positions match TRBD1. Germline values: CDR1 LNHDA, CDR2 SQIVND (reference sequence). The length of the CDR3 is 14 residues. The J segment lost 8 bases and the V segment lost 4 bases, leaving 7 bases of the junction unmatched. CDR3 protein: CASSTRQGTGELFF. DNA for the CDR3: TGTGCCAGTAGTACAAGACAGGGTACTGGGGAGCTGTTTTTT. The complete variable domain, with remaining parts taken from reference TRBV19 and TRBJ2-2, reads DGGITQSPKYLFRKEGQNVTLSCEQNLNHDAMYWYRQDPGQGLRLIYYSQIVNDFQKGDIAEGYSVSREKKESFPLTVTSAQKNPTAFYLCASSTRQGTGELFFGEGSRLTVL.

This chain uses TRBV5-1 with TRBJ2-3; TRBD1 aligns across 9 bases. V lost 2 bases to trimming and J lost 1 base; unmatched junction nucleotides: 5. CDR3 length: 16 residues. CDR1 and CDR2 (germline): SGHRS, YFSETQ. CDR3 residues: CASSLAQGAGTDTQYF. The CDR3 DNA follows: TGCGCCAGCAGCTTAGCACAGGGGGCTGGCACAGATACGCAGTATTTT. The complete variable domain, with remaining parts taken from reference TRBV5-1 and TRBJ2-3, reads KAGVTQTPRYLIKTRGQQVTLSCSPISGHRSVSWYQQTPGQGLQFLFEYFSETQRNKGNFPGRFSGRQFSNSRSEMNVSTLELGDSALYLCASSLAQGAGTDTQYFGPGTRLTVL.

This clone has only one observation. The V and J genes are TRBV7-9 and TRBJ2-5, with TRBD2 identical over 12 bases. V gave up 5 bases and J gave up 3 bases; unmatched junction bases: 4. From germline, CDR1 is SEHNR and CDR2 FQNEAQ (reference sequence). The CDR3 has 15 amino acids. The CDR3 coding sequence is TGTGCCAGCAGCCCTCGGACTAGCGGGGAAGAGACCCAGTACTTC. This sequence encodes CASSPRTSGEETQYF.

The chain couples TRBV11-2 to TRBJ2-3, with 8 bases identical to TRBD2. After removal of 5 bases from V and 5 bases from J, the junction contained 15 bases not matched to a gene. Per the germline V gene, CDR1 is SGHAT and CDR2 is FQNNGV. This CDR3 is built from 17 residues. The CDR3 here is CASSPRIPGLGRDTQYF. The CDR3 DNA follows: TGTGCCAGCAGCCCGAGAATTCCGGGACTAGGAAGAGATACGCAGTATTTT.

The J gene is TRBJ2-1, the V gene TRBV6-5, with a weak D call TRBD2 (6 bases). Trimming took off 2 bases at V and 6 bases at J, with 8 bases between the two ends. CDR1 is MNHEY, CDR2 SVGAGI, per germline. The CDR3 consists of 13 residues. The CDR3, as DNA: TGTGCCAGCAGTTACAGCGGGCCCAATGAGCAGTTCTTC. Amino acids: CASSYSGPNEQFF.

The rearrangement joins TRBV11-2 to TRBJ2-1, with 14 bases identical to TRBD2. CDR1 is SGHAT and CDR2 is FQNNGV in the germline V gene. The CDR3 covers 15 residues. The V gene end was trimmed by 5 bases and the J gene end by 8 bases; junction bases not matched to a gene: 5. The CDR3 is CASSDGTSGGDEQFF. CDR3 DNA sequence: TGTGCCAGCAGCGACGGGACTAGCGGGGGTGATGAGCAGTTCTTC. Using reference TRBV11-2 and TRBJ2-1 for the parts outside the CDR3, the full variable domain is EAGVAQSPRYKIIEKRQSVAFWCNPISGHATLYWYQQILGQGPKLLIQFQNNGVVDDSQLPKDRFSAERLKGVDSTLKIQPAKLEDSAVYLCASSDGTSGGDEQFFGPGTRLTVL.

This chain uses TRBV18 with TRBJ2-7; tentatively, D is TRBD1 (5 bases). There are 13 residues in the CDR3. V was cut by 4 bases and J by 3 bases, with 10 bases left in between. The V gene's germline CDR1 is KGHSH and CDR2 LQKENI. This chain's CDR3 is CASSLTESYEQYF. The CDR3 nucleotides read TGTGCCAGCTCACTGACAGAAAGCTACGAGCAGTACTTC.

The chain joins TRBV29-1 to TRBJ2-1; no clear D gene. The CDR3 runs to 12 residues. V was cut by 7 bases and J by 8 bases, with 15 bases left in between. Germline V gene data show CDR1 as SQVTM and CDR2 as ANQGSEA. CDR3 loop: CSATQTDYEQFF. The CDR3, as DNA: TGCAGCGCGACCCAAACTGACTATGAGCAGTTCTTC.

The rearrangement joins TRBV30 to TRBJ1-2, with D possibly TRBD1 on 5 matching bases. V lost 5 bases and J lost 4, with 17 bases in between. Germline-derived CDR1 and CDR2 are GTSNPN and SVGIG (reference sequence). The CDR3 runs 14 residues. Written as DNA, the CDR3 is TGTGCCTGGGAAGGGGAGGGTAGGAGCTATGGCTACACCTTC. Protein product: CAWEGEGRSYGYTF. The whole variable domain, remainder taken from reference TRBV30 and TRBJ1-2, is SQTIHQWPATLVQPVGSPLSLECTVEGTSNPNLYWYRQAAGRGLQLLFYSVGIGQISSEVPQNLSASRPQDRQFILSSKKLLLSDSGFYLCAWEGEGRSYGYTFGSGTRLTVV.

The chain links TRBV28 to TRBJ1-5; D possibly corresponds to TRBD1 (6 bases). Trimming cost V 7 bases and J 5 bases, with 12 bases left between them. CDR3 length: 13 amino acids. CDR1 and CDR2 from the germline V gene are MDHEN and SYDVKM. The CDR3 sequence: CASKGDTHQPQHF. CDR3 DNA: TGTGCCAGCAAAGGGGACACTCATCAGCCCCAGCATTTT.

V and J are TRBV28 and TRBJ2-3; 12 positions match TRBD2. Germline V gene lookup returns CDR1 MDHEN and CDR2 SYDVKM. J gave up 6 bases and V 4 bases, and 8 bases lay outside the gene matches. The CDR3 totals 16 residues. CDR3 DNA sequence: TGTGCCAGCAGTTCCCGGACTAGCGGGGTGGATGATACGCAGTATTTT. Translating it yields CASSSRTSGVDDTQYF.

J is TRBJ2-3 and V is TRBV2; 7 bases line up with TRBD2. Germline lookup yields CDR1 SNHLY and CDR2 FYNNEI. The CDR3 loop spans 13 amino acids. The CDR3 here is CALGGLRSDTQYF. The CDR3 region has the DNA TGTGCTCTGGGGGGGTTAAGGTCAGATACGCAGTATTTT. Full variable domain (missing parts from reference TRBV2 and TRBJ2-3): EPEVTQTPSHQVTQMGQEVILRCVPISNHLYFYWYRQILGQKVEFLVSFYNNEISEKSEIFDDQFSVERPDGSNFTLKIRSTKLEDSAMYFCALGGLRSDTQYFGPGTRLTVL.

The genes are TRBV6-5 and TRBJ1-1; D call uncertain. Trimming left V 5 bases short and J 1 base short, with 14 bases between. The germline V gene encodes CDR1 MNHEY and CDR2 SVGAGI. This CDR3 is built from 15 residues. The DNA for the CDR3 is TGTGCCAGCAGTACCCGGTGGGCCTCGAACACTGAAGCTTTCTTT. As protein: CASSTRWASNTEAFF.

V usage is TRBV19 and J usage is TRBJ1-1; TRBD1 agrees at 10 bases. Germline loops: CDR1 LNHDA, CDR2 SQIVND (reference sequence). Trimming removed 4 bases from V and 11 bases from J; junction bases left unmatched: 13. There are 15 residues in the CDR3. The CDR3, as DNA: TGTGCCAGTAGTACTTTAGACAGGGGGCAACGGGACGCTTTCTTT. It translates to CASSTLDRGQRDAFF.

The rearrangement uses TRBV9 and TRBJ2-1, with D possibly matching TRBD2 (6 bases). Germline lookup yields CDR1 SGDLS and CDR2 YYNGEE. This CDR3 is 13 amino acids long. Trimming took 0 bases from V and 10 from J, leaving 11 bases between them. The CDR3 protein is CASSVAGGREQFF. CDR3 nucleotides: TGTGCCAGCAGCGTAGCTGGGGGGAGGGAGCAGTTCTTC. Complete variable domain (other parts from reference TRBV9 and TRBJ2-1): DSGVTQTPKHLITATGQRVTLRCSPRSGDLSVYWYQQSLDQGLQFLIQYYNGEERAKGNILERFSAQQFPDLHSELNLSSLELGDSALYFCASSVAGGREQFFGPGTRLTVL.

The genes are TRBV5-6 and TRBJ1-1, with D hard to call. The CDR3 loop spans 13 amino acids. V lost 3 bases, J lost 10 bases, and 16 bases lay in between. In germline, CDR1 is SGHDT, CDR2 YYEEEE. CDR3 sequence (DNA): TGTGCCAGCAGCTCCCCTTACCTGAGGAGAGCTTTCTTT. Residues: CASSSPYLRRAFF.

The CDR3: CASSTGTGGTEAFF. DNA of the CDR3: TGTGCCAGTAGTACGGGGACAGGGGGCACTGAAGCTTTCTTT. The rearrangement uses TRBV19 and TRBJ1-1; TRBD1 agrees at 11 bases. With 4 bases clipped from V and 4 bases from J, the junction kept 2 bases outside the gene matches. The germline CDR1 and CDR2 sequences are LNHDA and SQIVND (reference sequence). The CDR3 is made up of 14 amino acids.

J is TRBJ1-5 and V is TRBV24-1, with D perhaps TRBD1 (6 bases). This CDR3 has 15 residues. V lost 9 bases to trimming and J lost 3 bases, with 17 bases between them. The germline CDR1 and CDR2 sequences are KGHDR and SFDVKD. The CDR3: CATLPDRLLNQPQHF. The CDR3 DNA reads as TGTGCCACCCTACCGGACAGATTACTCAATCAGCCCCAGCATTTT.

The chain joins TRBV11-2 to TRBJ2-2, with TRBD1 matching over 7 bases. CDR1 is SGHAT, CDR2 FQNNGV, per germline. CDR3 length: 15 residues. V lost 5 bases, J lost 0 bases, and 3 bases stayed unmatched. The CDR3 region is CASSIQGSNTGELFF. The DNA of the CDR3 is TGTGCCAGCAGCATACAGGGGTCGAACACCGGGGAGCTGTTTTTT.

J is TRBJ2-7 and V is TRBV6-2 or TRBV6-3; 8 nucleotides line up with TRBD2. Germline V CDR1 and CDR2: MNHEY, SVGEGT. The CDR3 runs to 15 residues. The J segment lost 6 bases and the V segment lost 6 bases, leaving 13 bases of the junction unmatched. CDR3 amino acids: CASSALSGEKTEQYF. CDR3 DNA sequence: TGTGCCAGCAGCGCCCTTAGCGGGGAGAAAACCGAGCAGTACTTC.

The chain uses TRBV11-2 and TRBJ2-3; 8 bases map to TRBD2. Germline V gives CDR1 SGHAT, CDR2 FQNNGV. The CDR3 totals 15 residues. The V gene end was trimmed by 6 bases and the J gene end by 5 bases; junction bases not matched to a gene: 10. CDR3 nucleotides: TGTGCCAGCAGGAGACAAGCGGGAGTCGGAGATACGCAGTATTTT. It translates to CASRRQAGVGDTQYF.

The chain employs TRBV7-9 and TRBJ2-5; tentative D call: TRBD2 (5 bases). Trimming left V 0 bases short and J 1 base short, with 12 bases between. CDR3 size: 16 residues. The germline CDR1 and CDR2 sequences are SEHNR and FQNEAQ (reference sequence). The CDR3 DNA follows: TGTGCCAGCAGCTTAGCCGGGCGGGTAGGCCAAGAGACCCAGTACTTC. It specifies CASSLAGRVGQETQYF. The variable domain in full, with the rest retrieved from reference TRBV7-9 and TRBJ2-5, is DTGVSQNPRHKITKRGQNVTFRCDPISEHNRLYWYRQTLGQGPEFLTYFQNEAQLEKSRLLSDRFSAERPKGSFSTLEIQRTEQGDSAMYLCASSLAGRVGQETQYFGPGTRLLVL.